Listed below are T cell receptor beta chains from one sample, sequenced in a study of cytomegalovirus exposure and HLA in healthy donors. Clones were sequenced by immunoSEQ multiplex PCR, and TCRdb holds only the in-frame ones, with some missing. The sample lists some 180,000 clones; around 83% were seen once. Sample: PBMCs. The source of these receptors is a man aged 35 to 55 in good health and CMV-seropositive. Each CDR3 is given with its conserved first and last residue. The D gene is left open where the match is weak. Rows may omit the clone size; those that give it use once, few, many or a size class.

j_call clone_size d_call v_call cdr3_nt cdr3_aa
TRBJ1-2 few TRBD1 TRBV5-1 TGCGCCAGCAGCTCCAGCCTCGGACAGGGGGTATACTATGGCTACACCTTC CASSSSLGQGVYYGYTF
TRBJ2-1 once - TRBV6-5 TGTGCCAGCAGTTACTTAGACTCAGAGCAGTTCTTC CASSYLDSEQFF
TRBJ2-1 - - TRBV9 TGTGCCAGCAGCGTGACCCCGCGGTTGGGGGGCTACAATGAGCAGTTCTTC CASSVTPRLGGYNEQFF
TRBJ2-3 - - TRBV5-6 TGTGCCAGCAGCTCCCCAGGCGGGAACACAGATACGCAGTATTTT CASSSPGGNTDTQYF
TRBJ1-3 - - TRBV9 TGTGCCAGCAGCACCCGACAGGCGGCCGGAAACACCATATATTTT CASSTRQAAGNTIYF
TRBJ1-2 - - TRBV6-1 TGTGCCAGCACCGAGGGGGGGGGTAACTATGGCTACACCTTC CASTEGGGNYGYTF
TRBJ2-7 - TRBD1 TRBV7-2 TGTGCCAGCAGCATACAGGGGTCCTACGAGCAGTACTTC CASSIQGSYEQYF
TRBJ2-7 - TRBD2 TRBV29-1 TGCAGCTTTGGACTAGGTACGCGATCCGAGCAGTACTTC CSFGLGTRSEQYF
TRBJ2-3 - TRBD1 TRBV11-3 TGTGCCAGCAGCTTAGACGGGACAGTCGGCCCAGATACGCAGTATTTT CASSLDGTVGPDTQYF
TRBJ1-2 few - TRBV19 TGTGCCAGTAGTATGAGGTTTGGAGGGTTGGACTATGGCTACACCTTC CASSMRFGGLDYGYTF
TRBJ1-5 - - TRBV30 TGTGCCTGGAACCTGGGGGCAATCAATCAGCCCCAGCATTTT CAWNLGAINQPQHF
TRBJ1-1 - - TRBV6-5 TGTGCCAGCAGTTACGGCCCGAAAGAAGCTTTCTTT CASSYGPKEAFF
TRBJ1-2 - - TRBV5-8 TGTGCCAGCAGCTTGCCCGGAGGCAGGAGCTATGGCTACACCTTC CASSLPGGRSYGYTF
TRBJ2-3 - - TRBV29-1 TGCAGCGTTGGAGCGGAGGCCCCCCGGGATACGCAGTATTTT CSVGAEAPRDTQYF
TRBJ2-7 - - TRBV4-3 TGCGCCAGCAGCCAAGTCGGAACAGTGTACGAGCAGTACTTC CASSQVGTVYEQYF
TRBJ2-1 few - TRBV6-4 TGTGCCAGCAGTGCGCGAGGGGAGGATGAGCAGTTCTTC CASSARGEDEQFF
TRBJ1-2 - TRBD1 TRBV7-6 TGTGCCAGCAGCTCTCAAACCGGGACAGTCGGTTATGGCTACACCTTC CASSSQTGTVGYGYTF
TRBJ2-7 - TRBD1 TRBV7-9 TGTGCCAGCAGCTTAGTCCCGGGACAGGGGGCATTCGAGCAGTACTTC CASSLVPGQGAFEQYF
TRBJ2-3 - TRBD1 TRBV29-1 TGCAGCGTTGAGGGGGGACAGGGGGTTCGGGATACGCAGTATTTT CSVEGGQGVRDTQYF
TRBJ1-4 - - TRBV5-1 TGCGCCAGCAGCTTGGCAGGGGCCCCAAATGAAAAACTGTTTTTT CASSLAGAPNEKLFF
TRBJ2-5 - - TRBV13 TGTGCCAGCAGCTTATGGCTCCAAGAGACCCAGTACTTC CASSLWLQETQYF
TRBJ1-1 few - TRBV11-3 TGTGCCAGCAGCCTGTATATGAACACTGAAGCTTTCTTT CASSLYMNTEAFF
TRBJ1-6 once - TRBV6-5 TGTGCCAGCAGCCGGACATCCCAAGGGTCACCCCTCCACTTT CASSRTSQGSPLHF